The subject of this entry is one T cell receptor (beta chain). Profiled with immunoSEQ multiplex PCR; TCRdb holds only in-frame clones, not every one. The table records about 50,000 clones, 89% of them present only once. This specimen belongs to a study of CD4+ T cells in melanoma. Germline CDR1 is SGHAT and CDR2 is FQNNGV. The CDR3 consists of 14 residues. Sequenced: peripheral blood. The TCR comes from a human donor with melanoma. The rearrangement joins TRBV11-2 to TRBJ2-5, with D unresolved. The last part of the DNA fits TRBJ2-7 better; the J call may be wrong. CDR3 in DNA: TGTGCCAGCAGCTTAGTGCGGAACTCCTACGAGCAGTACTTC. It specifies CASSLVRNSYEQYF.